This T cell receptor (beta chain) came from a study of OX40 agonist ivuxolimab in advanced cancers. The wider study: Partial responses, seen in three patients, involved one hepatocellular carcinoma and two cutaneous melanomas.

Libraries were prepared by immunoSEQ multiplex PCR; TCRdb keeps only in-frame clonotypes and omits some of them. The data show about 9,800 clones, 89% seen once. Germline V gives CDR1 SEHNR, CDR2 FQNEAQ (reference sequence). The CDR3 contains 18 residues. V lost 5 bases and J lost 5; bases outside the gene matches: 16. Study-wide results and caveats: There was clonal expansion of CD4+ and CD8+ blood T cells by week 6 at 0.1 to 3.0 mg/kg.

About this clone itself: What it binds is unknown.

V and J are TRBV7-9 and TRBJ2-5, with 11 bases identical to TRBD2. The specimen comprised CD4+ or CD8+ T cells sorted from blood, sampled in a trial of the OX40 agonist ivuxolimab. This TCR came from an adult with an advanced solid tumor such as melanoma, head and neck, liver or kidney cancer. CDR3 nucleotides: TGTGCCAGCAGCGACCCGGGACTAGCGGACCAAGTGCGGGAGACCCAGTACTTC. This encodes CASSDPGLADQVRETQYF. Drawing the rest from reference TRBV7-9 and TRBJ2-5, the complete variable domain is DTGVSQNPRHKITKRGQNVTFRCDPISEHNRLYWYRQTLGQGPEFLTYFQNEAQLEKSRLLSDRFSAERPKGSFSTLEIQRTEQGDSAMYLCASSDPGLADQVRETQYFGPGTRLLVL.